A single T cell receptor beta chain is shown here with its context. Its target is not known. Patients between 18 and 65 years old had hyperthyroidism, newly diagnosed and lasting under 2 months. Patients were excluded for uncontrolled infection, other autoimmune disease, pregnancy or lactation. The PBMCs had their origin in 10 ml of fresh peripheral blood. The sample belongs to a study of T cells in Graves' hyperthyroidism and ophthalmopathy. Findings and caveats of the study: Ophthalmopathy was identified by the model a median around 5.9 months ahead of onset.

Amplification of TCR beta CDR3 regions used RNA as the template. First-round RT-PCR of the TCR CDR3 relied on the HTBI primer set. TCRdb reanalysed the multiplex PCR reads using MiXCR and keeps one entry per CDR3 protein. This sample yields about 350,000 distinct CDR3 sequences, of which 14% are seen a single time; 20% to 25% belongs to the top ten. Deletions cut 3 bases from V and 4 bases from J, with 15 bases between. The CDR3 runs to 15 residues. Germline V lookup: CDR1 SGHTA, CDR2 FQGNSA. The sequencing sample was made of blood. This clonotype was sampled from a woman aged 25 to 39 with Graves' hyperthyroidism. This chain uses TRBV7-2 with TRBJ1-2; D is undetermined. The CDR3 coding sequence is TGTGCCAGCAGCTTCCCCTCACCGGTCGTCTATGGCTACACCTTC. It codes for CASSFPSPVVYGYTF.